A single sample gave rise to the 8 T cell receptor beta chains below, sequenced in a study of blood T cell repertoires in COVID-19. Sequencing was performed with immunoSEQ multiplex PCR; in TCRdb, only in-frame clones are kept and a portion is missing. Here the sample spans nearly 110,000 clones, approximately 88% being singletons. Source material: peripheral blood. Receptors originate from a man in his fifties or sixties with active or convalescent COVID-19.

The rearrangement uses TRBV6-5 and TRBJ2-1; TRBD2 might be the D (5 bases). Germline-derived CDR1 and CDR2 are MNHEY and SVGAGI. V dropped 5 bases and J dropped 6 bases, with 11 bases sitting between them. The CDR3 is 13 residues long. The CDR3 DNA sequence: TGTGCCAGCAGTAAACTAGTTTCCAATGAGCAGTTCTTC. Its protein product is CASSKLVSNEQFF.

This chain joins TRBV5-1 and TRBJ2-7; TRBD1 matches at 8 bases. The CDR3 covers 16 residues. After removal of 4 bases from V and 2 bases from J, the junction contained 11 bases not matched to a gene. The germline CDR1 and CDR2 sequences are SGHRS and YFSETQ. For the CDR3, the DNA is TGCGCCAGCAGCGAGACATGGACAGGGCTTACCTACGAGCAGTACTTC. Its protein product is CASSETWTGLTYEQYF. The whole variable domain, filled in from reference TRBV5-1 and TRBJ2-7, reads KAGVTQTPRYLIKTRGQQVTLSCSPISGHRSVSWYQQTPGQGLQFLFEYFSETQRNKGNFPGRFSGRQFSNSRSEMNVSTLELGDSALYLCASSETWTGLTYEQYFGPGTRLTVT.

The V gene is TRBV18, the J gene TRBJ1-4; D gene ambiguous. The CDR3 sequence is 16 residues long. Per germline, CDR1 KGHSH and CDR2 LQKENI. The V gene lost 2 bases and the J gene lost 0 bases, with 10 bases spanning the gap. The CDR3 DNA is TGTGCCAGCTCACCAATCGTAGATGCAACTAATGAAAAACTGTTTTTT. Protein sequence: CASSPIVDATNEKLFF.

The chain links TRBV7-8 to TRBJ1-1, with D hard to call. Germline CDR1 is SGHVS and CDR2 is FQNEAQ. CDR3 length equals 15 residues. Between the trimmed V and J ends, which lost 2 bases and 1 base, there was a span of 11 bases. The CDR3 nucleotides are TGTGCCAGCAGCTTATATCGTGCAGAGAACACTGAAGCTTTCTTT. The encoded protein is CASSLYRAENTEAFF.

This clone was seen a single time. V usage is TRBV28 and J usage is TRBJ2-3; 7 bases fit TRBD1. J lost 2 bases, V lost 6 bases, and 5 bases had no gene match. Germline CDR1 MDHEN, CDR2 SYDVKM. The CDR3 consists of 14 residues. The DNA for the CDR3 is TGTGCCAGCAGGCAGGGACAGATCACAGATACGCAGTATTTT. It yields the protein CASRQGQITDTQYF.

This chain connects TRBV19 to TRBJ1-6; D perhaps matches TRBD1 (5 bases). V lost 5 bases and J lost 7, with 9 bases in between. Germline CDR1 LNHDA, CDR2 SQIVND (reference sequence). CDR3 size: 13 residues. CDR3 loop: CASSADSNSPLHF. The CDR3 DNA reads as TGTGCCAGTAGTGCAGACAGCAATTCACCCCTCCACTTT.

The CDR3 region is CASSFRSNQPQHF. The CDR3 DNA is TGTGCCAGCAGTTTTCGGAGCAATCAGCCCCAGCATTTT. This rearrangement joins TRBV12-3 or TRBV12-4 to TRBJ1-5, with D unclear. V was cut by 3 bases and J by 1 base, with 4 bases left in between. CDR3 length: 13 amino acids.

The chain carries TRBV2 and TRBJ2-5; possibly TRBD1 for D (5 bases). The V end was cut by 7 bases, the J end by 5 bases, with 8 bases between. In germline, CDR1 is SNHLY, CDR2 FYNNEI. The CDR3 runs 11 residues. The CDR3 coding sequence is TGTGCCAGCAAGAAGGGGGAGACCCAGTACTTC. It encodes CASKKGETQYF.